This T cell receptor (beta chain) was recovered during a study of tumor-infiltrating lymphocytes in primary liver carcinoma. After removal of 4 bases from V and 4 bases from J, the junction contained 8 bases not matched to a gene. Germline assignment: CDR1 SEHNR and CDR2 FQNEAQ (reference sequence). This CDR3 contains 16 residues. A primer matching the constant region was used to make TCR beta cDNA from 450 to 500 ng of total RNA. Modified slightly, ARM-PCR produced TCR beta libraries over three nested multiplex PCR rounds. TRBV1-TRBV30 forward and Cbeta reverse primers drove the first two roughly 10-cycle rounds. TCRdb re-derived calls from the multiplex PCR reads in MiXCR, one entry per CDR3 protein. The sample has 180,000 or so distinct CDR3 sequences, about 55% seen once. The study extracted blood RNA from unsorted whole blood and also extracted germline DNA. Prior to the surgical procedure, around 3.8 milliliters of peripheral blood were collected.

V usage is TRBV7-9 and J usage is TRBJ2-3, with 10 bases aligning to TRBD1. This clonotype was sampled from a man aged 40-55 years with primary liver carcinoma and hepatitis B virus infection. Sequences were obtained from peripheral blood. DNA for the CDR3: TGTGCCAGCAGCTCACCCGGGACAGGGGTAGCAGATACGCAGTATTTT. Translated: CASSSPGTGVADTQYF. The complete variable domain, with remaining parts taken from reference TRBV7-9 and TRBJ2-3, reads DTGVSQNPRHKITKRGQNVTFRCDPISEHNRLYWYRQTLGQGPEFLTYFQNEAQLEKSRLLSDRFSAERPKGSFSTLEIQRTEQGDSAMYLCASSSPGTGVADTQYFGPGTRLTVL.